Listed below are T cell receptor beta chains from one sample, sequenced in a study of blood T cell repertoires in COVID-19. Libraries were prepared by immunoSEQ multiplex PCR; TCRdb keeps only in-frame clonotypes and omits some of them. Of approximately 90,000 clones detected, about 83% appear once; the ten largest clones hold approximately 6%. The sample was peripheral blood. The receptors come from a man between 65 and 85 years old with COVID-19, enrolled during active disease. Both conserved end residues are part of each CDR3. Expanded clones get a size class; other rows say once, few or many, or leave the size out.

size | J | V | CDR3
- | TRBJ2-7 | TRBV4-2 | CASSQDPLQGPYVRNTYEQYF
- | TRBJ1-3 | TRBV11-2 | CASSPERGTPLFF
- | TRBJ1-1 | TRBV7-9 | CASSLASGSEAFF
- | TRBJ2-7 | TRBV19 | CASSRTGAYEQYF
- | TRBJ2-7 | TRBV7-8 | CASSVGSSEQYF
- | TRBJ2-7 | TRBV15 | CATSRGGVGIAEQYF
- | TRBJ1-5 | TRBV19 | CASSTLFTGSNQPQHF
- | TRBJ1-1 | TRBV11-2 | CASSLDSEGRGEAFF
- | TRBJ2-1 | TRBV5-1 | CASSPLWTSGRAVLNEQFF
- | TRBJ1-1 | TRBV28 | CASRGQLNTEAFF
- | TRBJ1-4 | TRBV7-2 | CASSLGGQGNEKLFF
- | TRBJ2-7 | TRBV10-1 | CATRRTDTSYEQYF
- | TRBJ1-2 | TRBV24-1 | CATSDSGGNYGYTF
- | TRBJ2-1 | TRBV5-6 | CASSFWRGVYNEQFF
few | TRBJ2-3 | TRBV5-5 | CASSLGQGGTDTQYF